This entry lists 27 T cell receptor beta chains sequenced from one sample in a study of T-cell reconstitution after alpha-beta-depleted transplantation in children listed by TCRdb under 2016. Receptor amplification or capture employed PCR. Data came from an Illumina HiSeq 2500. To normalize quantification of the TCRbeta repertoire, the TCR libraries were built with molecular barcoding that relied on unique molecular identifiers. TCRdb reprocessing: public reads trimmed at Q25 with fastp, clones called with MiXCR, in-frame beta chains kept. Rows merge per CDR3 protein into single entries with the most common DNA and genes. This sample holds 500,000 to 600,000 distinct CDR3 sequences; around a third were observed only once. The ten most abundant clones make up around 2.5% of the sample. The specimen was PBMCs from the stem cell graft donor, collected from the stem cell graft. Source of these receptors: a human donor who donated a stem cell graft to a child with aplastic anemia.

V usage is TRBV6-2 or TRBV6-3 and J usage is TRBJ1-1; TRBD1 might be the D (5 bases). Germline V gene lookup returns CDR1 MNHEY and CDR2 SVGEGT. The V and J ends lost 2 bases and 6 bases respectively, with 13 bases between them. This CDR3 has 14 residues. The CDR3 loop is CASSYQQARPEAFF. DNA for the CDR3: TGTGCCAGCAGTTACCAACAGGCGAGACCTGAAGCTTTCTTT.

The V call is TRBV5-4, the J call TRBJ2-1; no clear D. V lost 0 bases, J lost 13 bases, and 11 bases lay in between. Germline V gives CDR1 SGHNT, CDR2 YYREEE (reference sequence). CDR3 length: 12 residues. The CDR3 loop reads CASSLGNGPQFF. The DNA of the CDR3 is TGTGCCAGCAGCTTGGGCAACGGACCCCAGTTCTTC.

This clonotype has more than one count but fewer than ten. Here the CDR3 reads CASSQDRYHRGLEQYF. The DNA of the CDR3 is TGTGCCAGCAGCCAAGACAGGTACCATCGTGGGCTCGAGCAGTACTTC. The V gene is TRBV7-9, the J gene TRBJ2-7; TRBD1 is a possible D gene (6 bases). The CDR3 covers 16 residues. The germline CDR1 and CDR2 sequences are SEHNR and FQNEAQ (reference sequence). The germline V and J ends were trimmed by 5 bases and 6 bases, with 23 bases remaining between them.

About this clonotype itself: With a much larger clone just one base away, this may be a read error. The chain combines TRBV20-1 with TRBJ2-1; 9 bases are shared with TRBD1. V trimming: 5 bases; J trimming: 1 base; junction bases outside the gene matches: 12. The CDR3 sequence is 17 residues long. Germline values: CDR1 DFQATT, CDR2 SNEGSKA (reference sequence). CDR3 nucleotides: TGCAGTGCTGCCGGGACAGGGACCTTTGAATCCTACAATGAGCAGTTCTTC. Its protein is CSAAGTGTFESYNEQFF.

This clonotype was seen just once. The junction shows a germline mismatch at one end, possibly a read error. This CDR3 reads CSARLAGVNDQFF. Written as DNA, the CDR3 is TGCAGCGCGCGACTAGCGGGCGTCAATGACCAGTTCTTC. V and J are TRBV20-1 and TRBJ2-1; 10 bases fit TRBD2. The germline V gene has CDR1 DFQATT and CDR2 SNEGSKA (reference sequence). The CDR3 is 13 amino acids.

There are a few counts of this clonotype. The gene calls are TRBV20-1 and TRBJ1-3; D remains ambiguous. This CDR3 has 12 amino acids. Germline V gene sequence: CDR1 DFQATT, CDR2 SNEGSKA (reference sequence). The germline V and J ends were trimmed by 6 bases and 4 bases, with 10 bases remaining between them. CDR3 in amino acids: CSAPLEGNTIYF. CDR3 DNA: TGCAGTGCCCCCCTCGAGGGAAACACCATATATTTT.

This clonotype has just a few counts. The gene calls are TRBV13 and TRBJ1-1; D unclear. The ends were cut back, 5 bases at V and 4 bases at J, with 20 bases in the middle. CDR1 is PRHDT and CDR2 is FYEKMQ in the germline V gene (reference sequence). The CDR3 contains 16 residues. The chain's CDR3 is CASSRYVGEGFTEAFF. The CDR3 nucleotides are TGTGCCAGCAGCCGATACGTTGGGGAGGGCTTCACTGAAGCTTTCTTT.

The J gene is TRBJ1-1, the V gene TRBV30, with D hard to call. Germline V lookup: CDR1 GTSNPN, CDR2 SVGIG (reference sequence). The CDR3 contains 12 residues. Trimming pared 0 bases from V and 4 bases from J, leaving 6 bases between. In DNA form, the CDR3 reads TGTGCCTGGAGTGTATGGGGCACTGAAGCTTTCTTT. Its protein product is CAWSVWGTEAFF.

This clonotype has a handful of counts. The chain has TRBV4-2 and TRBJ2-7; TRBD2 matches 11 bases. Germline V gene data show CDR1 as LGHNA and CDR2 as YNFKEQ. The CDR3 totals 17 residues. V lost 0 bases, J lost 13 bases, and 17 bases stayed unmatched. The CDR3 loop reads CASSQDGTVGLAGESYF. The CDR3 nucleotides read TGTGCCAGCAGCCAAGATGGTACCGTTGGACTAGCGGGCGAATCTTACTTC.

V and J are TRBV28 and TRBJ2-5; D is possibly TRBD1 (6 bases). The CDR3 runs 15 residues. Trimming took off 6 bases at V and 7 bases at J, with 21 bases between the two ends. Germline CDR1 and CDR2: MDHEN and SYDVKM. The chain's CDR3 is CASSADRQDHWTQYF. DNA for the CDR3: TGTGCCAGCAGCGCCGATCGACAGGACCACTGGACCCAGTACTTC.

The CDR3 protein is CSVDGRQGRNEQYF. The CDR3 bases are TGCAGCGTTGATGGCCGGCAGGGAAGAAACGAGCAGTACTTC. The chain is built from TRBV29-1 and TRBJ2-7, with a tentative D call TRBD1 (5 bases). The ends were cut back, 3 bases at V and 5 bases at J, with 17 bases in the middle. CDR1 is SQVTM, CDR2 ANQGSEA, per germline. The CDR3 is 14 residues long.

The CDR3 nucleotides read TGTGCCAGCGGAATCGTAGCGGGAGGAAGCAACGAGCAGTACTTC. This translates into CASGIVAGGSNEQYF. V is TRBV28 and J is TRBJ2-7; TRBD2 matches at 10 bases. The germline gives CDR1 MDHEN, CDR2 SYDVKM. V dropped 8 bases and J dropped 5; count of bases not matched to a gene: 12. The CDR3 is 15 residues long.

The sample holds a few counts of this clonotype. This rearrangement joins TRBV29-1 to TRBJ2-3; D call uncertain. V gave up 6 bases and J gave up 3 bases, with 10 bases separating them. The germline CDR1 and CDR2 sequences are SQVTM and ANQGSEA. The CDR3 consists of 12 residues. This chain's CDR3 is CSVQTQTDTQYF. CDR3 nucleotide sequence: TGCAGCGTCCAGACCCAGACAGATACGCAGTATTTT.

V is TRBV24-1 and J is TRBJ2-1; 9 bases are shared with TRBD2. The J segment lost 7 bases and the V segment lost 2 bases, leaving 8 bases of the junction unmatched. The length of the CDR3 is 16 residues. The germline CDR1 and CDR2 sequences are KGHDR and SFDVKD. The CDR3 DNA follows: TGTGCCACCAGTGATTCGGTAGCGGGGGTACTGAATGAGCAGTTCTTC. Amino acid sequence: CATSDSVAGVLNEQFF.

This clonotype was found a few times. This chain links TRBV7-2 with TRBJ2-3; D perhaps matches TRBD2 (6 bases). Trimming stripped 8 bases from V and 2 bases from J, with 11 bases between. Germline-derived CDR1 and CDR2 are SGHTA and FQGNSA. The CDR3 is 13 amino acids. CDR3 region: CASEGLYTDTQYF. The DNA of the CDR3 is TGTGCCAGCGAGGGACTTTACACAGATACGCAGTATTTT.

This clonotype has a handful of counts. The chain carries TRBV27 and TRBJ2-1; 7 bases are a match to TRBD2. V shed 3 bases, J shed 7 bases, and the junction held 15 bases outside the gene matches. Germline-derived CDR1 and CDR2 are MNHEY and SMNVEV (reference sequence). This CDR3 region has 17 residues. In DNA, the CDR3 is TGTGCCAGCAGTTTTCCCTTGTTTAGCGGGCGAGGGAATGAGCAGTTCTTC. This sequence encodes CASSFPLFSGRGNEQFF.

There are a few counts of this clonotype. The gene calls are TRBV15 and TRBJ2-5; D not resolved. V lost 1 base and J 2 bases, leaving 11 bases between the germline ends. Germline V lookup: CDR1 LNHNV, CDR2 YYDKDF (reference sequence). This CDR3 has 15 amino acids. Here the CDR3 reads CATSRGGVGQETQYF. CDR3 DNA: TGTGCCACCAGCAGAGGGGGTGTGGGTCAAGAGACCCAGTACTTC.

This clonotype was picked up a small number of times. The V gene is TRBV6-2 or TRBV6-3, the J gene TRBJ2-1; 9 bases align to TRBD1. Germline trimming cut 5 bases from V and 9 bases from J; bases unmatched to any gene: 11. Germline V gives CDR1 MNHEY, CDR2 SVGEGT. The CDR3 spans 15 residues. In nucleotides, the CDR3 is TGTGCCAGCAGTCAGGACAGGGGCCCCTATGGTGAGCAGTTCTTC. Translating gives CASSQDRGPYGEQFF.

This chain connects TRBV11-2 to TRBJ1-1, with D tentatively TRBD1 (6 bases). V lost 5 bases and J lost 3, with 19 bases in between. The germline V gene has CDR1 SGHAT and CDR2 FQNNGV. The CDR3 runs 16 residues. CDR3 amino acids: CASSPFVGPGDTEAFF. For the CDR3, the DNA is TGTGCCAGCAGCCCCTTTGTGGGGCCAGGGGACACTGAAGCTTTCTTT.

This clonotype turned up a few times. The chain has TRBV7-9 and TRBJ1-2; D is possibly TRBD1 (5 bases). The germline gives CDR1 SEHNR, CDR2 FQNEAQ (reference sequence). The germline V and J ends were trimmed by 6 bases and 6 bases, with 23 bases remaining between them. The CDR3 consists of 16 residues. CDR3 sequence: CASSYSGTSESNGYTF. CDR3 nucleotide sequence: TGTGCCAGCAGTTACTCCGGGACCTCGGAAAGCAATGGCTACACCTTC.

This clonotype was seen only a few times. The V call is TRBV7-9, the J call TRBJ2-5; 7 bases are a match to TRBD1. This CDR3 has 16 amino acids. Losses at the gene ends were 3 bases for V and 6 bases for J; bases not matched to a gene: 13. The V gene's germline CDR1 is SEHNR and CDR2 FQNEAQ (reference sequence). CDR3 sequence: CASSFSGTALKKTQYF. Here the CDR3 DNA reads TGTGCCAGCAGCTTCTCCGGGACAGCCCTGAAGAAGACCCAGTACTTC.

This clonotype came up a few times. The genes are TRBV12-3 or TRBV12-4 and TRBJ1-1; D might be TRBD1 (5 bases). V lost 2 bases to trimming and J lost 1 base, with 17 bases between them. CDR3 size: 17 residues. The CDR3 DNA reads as TGTGCCAGCAGTTTATTAGGGACCTCTAAAAGGAACACTGAAGCTTTCTTT. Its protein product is CASSLLGTSKRNTEAFF.

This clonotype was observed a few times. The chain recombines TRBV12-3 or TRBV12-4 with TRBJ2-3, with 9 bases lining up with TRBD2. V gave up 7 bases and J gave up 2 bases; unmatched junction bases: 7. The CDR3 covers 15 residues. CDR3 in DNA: TGTGCCAGCACCCTGACTAGCGGCTCCACAGATACGCAGTATTTT. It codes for CASTLTSGSTDTQYF.

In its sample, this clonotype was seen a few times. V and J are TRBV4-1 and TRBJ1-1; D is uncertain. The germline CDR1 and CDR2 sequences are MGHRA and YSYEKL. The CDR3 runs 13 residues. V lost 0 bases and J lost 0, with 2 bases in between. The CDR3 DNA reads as TGCGCCAGCAGCCAAGAGATGAACACTGAAGCTTTCTTT. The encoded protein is CASSQEMNTEAFF.

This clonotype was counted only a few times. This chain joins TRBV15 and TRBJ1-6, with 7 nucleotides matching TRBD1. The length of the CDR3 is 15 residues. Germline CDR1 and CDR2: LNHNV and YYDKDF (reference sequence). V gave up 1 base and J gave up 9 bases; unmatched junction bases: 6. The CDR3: CATSRGDRVPSPLHF. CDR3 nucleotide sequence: TGTGCCACCAGCAGAGGAGACAGGGTGCCTTCACCCCTCCACTTT.

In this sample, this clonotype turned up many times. The CDR3 spells CASSLDRGSYNEQFF. The CDR3 region has the DNA TGTGCCAGCAGCCTAGACAGGGGTTCGTACAATGAGCAGTTCTTC. The chain is built from TRBV12-3 or TRBV12-4 and TRBJ2-1; 8 bases line up with TRBD1. The V segment lost 6 bases and the J segment 4 bases; nucleotides outside the gene matches: 8. This CDR3 region has 15 residues.

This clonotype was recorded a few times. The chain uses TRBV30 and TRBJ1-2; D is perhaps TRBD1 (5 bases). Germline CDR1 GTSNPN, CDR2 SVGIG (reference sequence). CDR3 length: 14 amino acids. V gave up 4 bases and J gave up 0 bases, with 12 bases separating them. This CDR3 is CAWTGTETNYGYTF. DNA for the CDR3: TGTGCCTGGACCGGGACCGAGACTAACTATGGCTACACCTTC.